Presented here are 25 T cell receptor beta chains from one specimen sequenced in a study of blood T cells in healthy people across ages. Primers used in a second PCR of about 7 to 11 cycles were a sample-barcoded 5' primer and a J-beta primer mix. TCRdb recomputed calls from the 5' RACE reads with MiXCR, one row per CDR3 protein. The table lists 630,000 or so distinct CDR3 sequences, roughly 31% of them singletons, with approximately 14% in the top ten. Sequenced sample: blood. The receptors originated from an elderly woman in good health.

This clonotype was seen many times. The chain couples TRBV20-1 to TRBJ1-4, with 7 bases aligning to TRBD1. Germline lookup yields CDR1 DFQATT and CDR2 SNEGSKA (reference sequence). With 0 bases clipped from V and 8 bases from J, the junction kept 3 bases outside the gene matches. The CDR3 has 13 amino acids. For the CDR3, the DNA is TGCAGTGCTAGAGATCAGACAGGGGAAAAACTGTTTTTT. Its protein is CSARDQTGEKLFF.

CDR3 in DNA: TGTGCCATCAGTGATACCGACTTGGGGGGCTACACCTTC. Translated, it gives CAISDTDLGGYTF. The rearrangement joins TRBV10-3 to TRBJ1-2; no reliable D call. Germline V gene data show CDR1 as ENHRY and CDR2 as SYGVKD. V was pared by 3 bases and J by 8 bases, with 13 bases between. This CDR3 has 13 amino acids.

There are a few counts of this clonotype. The chain is built from TRBV24-1 and TRBJ2-7; tentatively, D is TRBD2 (5 bases). Germline lookup yields CDR1 KGHDR and CDR2 SFDVKD. This CDR3 spans 16 amino acids. V was clipped by 5 bases and J by 5 bases, with 21 bases between them. This chain's CDR3 is CATSGDRKRDPDEQYF. The CDR3 region has the DNA TGTGCCACCAGTGGCGATCGCAAACGGGATCCGGACGAGCAGTACTTC.

This clonotype was detected ten times or more. The rearrangement links TRBV12-3 or TRBV12-4 to TRBJ2-1; 8 bases align to TRBD1. The CDR3 runs 15 residues. Germline trimming cut 5 bases from V and 9 bases from J; bases unmatched to any gene: 12. CDR3 sequence: CASSRQGPEVGEQFF. In DNA, the CDR3 is TGTGCCAGCAGTCGACAGGGGCCGGAGGTCGGTGAGCAGTTCTTC.

This clonotype appeared many times. V is TRBV12-3 or TRBV12-4 and J is TRBJ2-1; 8 nucleotides match TRBD2. The CDR3 covers 15 residues. V shed 1 base, J shed 10 bases, and the junction held 9 bases outside the gene matches. CDR3 residues: CASSLGAGGFKEQFF. The CDR3 DNA reads as TGTGCCAGCAGTTTAGGGGCGGGGGGATTCAAGGAGCAGTTCTTC.

This clonotype was seen ten or more times. The CDR3, as DNA: TGTGCCAGCACCCCTCCATATAGCGGGGGGGCCTTCAGTGAGCAGTTCTTC. Translation: CASTPPYSGGAFSEQFF. The gene calls are TRBV11-2 and TRBJ2-1, with 11 nucleotides matching TRBD2. The CDR3 consists of 17 residues. CDR1 is SGHAT and CDR2 is FQNNGV in the germline V gene. V trimming: 7 bases; J trimming: 9 bases; junction bases outside the gene matches: 17.

V gene TRBV28 combines with J gene TRBJ1-6; 8 bases match TRBD1. CDR1 MDHEN and CDR2 SYDVKM come from the germline V gene. V was pared by 3 bases and J by 1 base, with 8 bases of the junction left unmatched. CDR3 size: 18 residues. In nucleotides, the CDR3 is TGTGCCAGCAGTTTGGGGACCACAGGGGGTTCCTATAATTCACCCCTCCACTTT. The encoded protein is CASSLGTTGGSYNSPLHF.

J is TRBJ1-3 and V is TRBV6-6, with 8 bases lining up with TRBD1. V trimming: 5 bases; J trimming: 12 bases; junction bases outside the gene matches: 3. This CDR3 has 11 amino acids. Germline V gene sequence: CDR1 MNHNY, CDR2 SVGAGI (reference sequence). CDR3: CASSQQGVIYF. The CDR3 nucleotides read TGTGCCAGCAGTCAACAGGGGGTCATATATTTT.

The chain employs TRBV18 and TRBJ1-6; 8 bases map to TRBD1. CDR3 length: 16 residues. J lost 2 bases, V lost 2 bases, and 2 bases had no gene match. Germline CDR1 is KGHSH and CDR2 is LQKENI. For the CDR3, the DNA is TGTGCCAGCTCACCATTGGACAGGGCCTATAATTCACCCCTCCACTTT. Amino acids: CASSPLDRAYNSPLHF.

The V gene is TRBV12-2, the J gene TRBJ1-4. TRBV12-2 is shown as a pseudogene. CDR3 length equals 18 residues. The CDR3 sequence: CASRLGPGLTSTNEKLFF. The CDR3, as DNA: TGTGCAAGTCGCTTAGGTCCTGGACTGACCTCAACTAATGAAAAACTGTTTTTT.

There are a few counts of this clonotype. This chain joins TRBV29-1 and TRBJ1-1, with no clear D. V lost 7 bases, J lost 0 bases, and 9 bases lay in between. Germline CDR1 and CDR2: SQVTM and ANQGSEA. This CDR3 has 12 residues. The DNA of the CDR3 is TGCAGCGGCAGGACCCTGAACACTGAAGCTTTCTTT. It yields the protein CSGRTLNTEAFF.

This clonotype was recorded a few times. The chain recombines TRBV7-9 with TRBJ1-2; 8 bases fit TRBD1. The germline V gene encodes CDR1 SEHNR and CDR2 FQNEAQ (reference sequence). This CDR3 has 15 residues. V shed 5 bases, J shed 4 bases, and the junction held 9 bases outside the gene matches. The CDR3 region is CASSPGGGGIYGYTF. In nucleotides, the CDR3 is TGTGCCAGCAGCCCAGGGGGCGGGGGCATCTATGGCTACACCTTC.

This clonotype was recorded many times. The V gene is TRBV3-1, the J gene TRBJ2-3, with D unresolved. CDR1 LGHDT and CDR2 YNNKEL come from the germline V gene (reference sequence). The CDR3 has 15 residues. V was pared by 6 bases and J by 4 bases, with 17 bases between. CDR3 DNA: TGTGCCAGCAGTCGGGCCCTCTCCCATGCAGATACGCAGTATTTT. It is translated as CASSRALSHADTQYF.

This clonotype was recorded at least ten times. This rearrangement joins TRBV27 to TRBJ1-2; no definite D call. Germline lookup yields CDR1 MNHEY and CDR2 SMNVEV (reference sequence). The CDR3 length is 15 residues. V was shortened by 0 bases and J by 6 bases, with 14 bases between the two germline ends. CDR3 nucleotides: TGTGCCAGCAGTTTATCCGCGGATGCAGCCCATGGCTACACCTTC. This translates into CASSLSADAAHGYTF.

This clonotype was seen just once. This clone may be a read error of a much larger clone one base away. This chain joins TRBV29-1 and TRBJ1-1; D perhaps matches TRBD1 (6 bases). CDR3 size: 14 residues. Germline CDR1 SQVTM, CDR2 ANQGSEA. The CDR3, as DNA: TGCGGCATTCGACCAGGGGCCACGGGCACTGAAGCTTTCTTT. Its protein is CGIRPGATGTEAFF.

This chain joins TRBV20-1 and TRBJ2-5, with 9 bases fitting TRBD2. The germline CDR1 and CDR2 sequences are DFQATT and SNEGSKA (reference sequence). Trimming at V came to 4 bases and at J to 5 bases, leaving 8 bases not matched to a gene. The CDR3 extends over 14 amino acids. CDR3: CSATLAGHGETQYF. In nucleotides, the CDR3 is TGCAGTGCTACACTAGCGGGTCATGGGGAGACCCAGTACTTC.

This chain joins TRBV6-2 or TRBV6-3 and TRBJ2-3, with 7 nucleotides matching TRBD2. Germline lookup yields CDR1 MNHEY and CDR2 SVGEGT. V gave up 0 bases and J gave up 1 base; unmatched junction bases: 7. The CDR3 covers 17 residues. In nucleotides, the CDR3 is TGTGCCAGCAGTTACTCGGCTAGCGGATTTCGCACAGATACGCAGTATTTT. It specifies CASSYSASGFRTDTQYF.

Turning to this clonotype: A clone one base away is much larger, so this may be a read error. Here the CDR3 omits its conserved ending phenylalanine or tryptophan, so a read error is the likely source. The V gene is TRBV4-3, the J gene TRBJ1-2, with a tentative D call TRBD1 (5 bases). The CDR3 runs 13 residues. V lost 0 bases and J lost 11, with 13 bases in between. Germline assignment: CDR1 LGHNA and CDR2 YSLEER. In nucleotides, the CDR3 is TGCGCCAGCAGCCAAGATTACGGGGGGGAGTACACCGTC. Translated, it gives CASSQDYGGEYTV.

This clonotype was recorded only once. A read error may be the cause here, since a much bigger clone is one base away. This chain joins TRBV20-1 and TRBJ1-2; 8 bases fit TRBD1. The CDR3 runs 12 residues. The ends lost 5 bases at V and 7 bases at J; junction bases unmatched: 6. Germline assignment: CDR1 DFQATT and CDR2 SNEGSKA (reference sequence). The CDR3 DNA follows: TGCAGTGCTCATTCAGGGGGCGGTGGCTACACCTTC. Translated: CSAHSGGGGYTF.

This chain uses TRBV19 with TRBJ1-2; no firm D call. The CDR3 covers 13 residues. V lost 4 bases to trimming and J lost 7 bases, with 13 bases between them. Germline V gene data show CDR1 as LNHDA and CDR2 as SQIVND (reference sequence). CDR3 loop: CASSTAPLAGYTF. The CDR3 DNA is TGTGCCAGTAGTACGGCCCCGCTTGCTGGCTACACCTTC.

This clonotype was seen ten or more times. The chain has TRBV7-2 and TRBJ2-1; possible D gene TRBD2, 7 bases. The V and J ends lost 6 bases and 0 bases respectively, with 12 bases between them. The CDR3 contains 15 residues. Germline loops: CDR1 SGHTA, CDR2 FQGNSA. CDR3 nucleotide sequence: TGTGCCAGCAGGGAACGGGGGGCCTCCTACAATGAGCAGTTCTTC. Its translation is CASRERGASYNEQFF. Full variable domain (missing parts from reference TRBV7-2 and TRBJ2-1): GAGVSQSPSNKVTEKGKDVELRCDPISGHTALYWYRQSLGQGLEFLIYFQGNSAPDKSGLPSDRFSAERTGGSVSTLTIQRTQQEDSAVYLCASRERGASYNEQFFGPGTRLTVL.

The sample holds many counts of this clonotype. The chain employs TRBV5-1 and TRBJ1-6, with D tentatively TRBD1 (5 bases). CDR1 SGHRS and CDR2 YFSETQ come from the germline V gene. V was shortened by 0 bases and J by 5 bases, with 9 bases between the two germline ends. This CDR3 has 15 amino acids. The CDR3 DNA follows: TGCGCCAGCAGCTTGGACAGGTTTAATAATTCACCCCTCCACTTT. The encoded protein is CASSLDRFNNSPLHF.

This clonotype appeared many times. The CDR3 nucleotides read TGTGCCACCAGTGTCAGTATCTCCTACAATGAGCAGTTCTTC. Its translation is CATSVSISYNEQFF. This sequence joins TRBV24-1 and TRBJ2-1; no reliable D call. V dropped 5 bases and J dropped 0 bases, with 7 bases sitting between them. The CDR3 is 14 amino acids. Germline assignment: CDR1 KGHDR and CDR2 SFDVKD.

Points on this clonotype: A much larger clone sits a single nucleotide away, making a read error possible. Here the CDR3 reads CASGRQGRQETQYF. For the CDR3, the DNA is TGTGCTAGCGGCAGACAGGGGAGACAGGAGACCCAGTACTTC. J is TRBJ2-5 and V is TRBV7-7; 8 nucleotides match TRBD1. The CDR3 is 14 amino acids. The germline V gene has CDR1 SSHAT and CDR2 FNYEAQ (reference sequence).

This clonotype has ten or more counts. The genes are TRBV10-2 and TRBJ2-3; 12 positions agree with TRBD2. The trim removed 8 bases at V and 4 bases at J, leaving 1 base unmatched. Germline CDR1 WSHSY, CDR2 SAAADI. The CDR3 spans 13 residues. CDR3 residues: CASRTSGADTQYF. DNA for the CDR3: TGCGCCAGCCGGACTAGCGGGGCAGATACGCAGTATTTT.